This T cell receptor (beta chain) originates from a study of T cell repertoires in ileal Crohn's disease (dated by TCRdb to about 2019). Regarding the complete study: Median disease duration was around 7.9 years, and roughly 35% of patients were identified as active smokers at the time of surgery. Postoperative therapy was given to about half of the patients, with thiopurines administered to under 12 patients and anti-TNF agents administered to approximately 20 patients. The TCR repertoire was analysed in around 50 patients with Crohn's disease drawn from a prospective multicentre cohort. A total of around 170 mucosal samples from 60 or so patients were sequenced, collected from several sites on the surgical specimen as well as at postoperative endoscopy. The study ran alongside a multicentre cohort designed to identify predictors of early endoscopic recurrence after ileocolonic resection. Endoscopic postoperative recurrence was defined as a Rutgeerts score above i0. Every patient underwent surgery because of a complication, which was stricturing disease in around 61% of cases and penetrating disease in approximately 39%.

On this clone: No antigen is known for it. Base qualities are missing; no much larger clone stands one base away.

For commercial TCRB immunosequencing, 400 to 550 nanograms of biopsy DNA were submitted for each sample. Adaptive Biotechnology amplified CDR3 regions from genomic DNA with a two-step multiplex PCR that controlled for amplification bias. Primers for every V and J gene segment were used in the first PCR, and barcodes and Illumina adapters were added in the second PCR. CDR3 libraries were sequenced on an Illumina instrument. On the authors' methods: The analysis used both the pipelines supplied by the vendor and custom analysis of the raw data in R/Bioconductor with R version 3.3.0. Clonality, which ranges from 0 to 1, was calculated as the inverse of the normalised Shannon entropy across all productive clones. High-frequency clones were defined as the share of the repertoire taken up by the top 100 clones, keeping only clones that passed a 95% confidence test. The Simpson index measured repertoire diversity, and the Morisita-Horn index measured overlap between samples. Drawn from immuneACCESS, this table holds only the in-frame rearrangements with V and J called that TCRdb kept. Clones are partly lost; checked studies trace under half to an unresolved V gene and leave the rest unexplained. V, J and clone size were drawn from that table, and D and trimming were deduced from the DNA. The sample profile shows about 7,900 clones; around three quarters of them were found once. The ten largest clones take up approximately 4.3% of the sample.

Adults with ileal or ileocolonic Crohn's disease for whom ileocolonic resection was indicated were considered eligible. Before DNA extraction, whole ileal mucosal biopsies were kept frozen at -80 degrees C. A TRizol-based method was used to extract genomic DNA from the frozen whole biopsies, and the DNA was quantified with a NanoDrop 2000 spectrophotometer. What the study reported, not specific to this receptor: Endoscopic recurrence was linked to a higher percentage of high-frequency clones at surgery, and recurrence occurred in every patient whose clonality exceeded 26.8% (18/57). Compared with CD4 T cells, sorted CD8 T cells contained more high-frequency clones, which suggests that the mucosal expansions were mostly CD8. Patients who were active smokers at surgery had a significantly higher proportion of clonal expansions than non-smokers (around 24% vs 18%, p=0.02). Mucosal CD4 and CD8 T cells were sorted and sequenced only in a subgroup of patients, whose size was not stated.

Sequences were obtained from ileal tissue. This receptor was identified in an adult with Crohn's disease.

The sequenced DNA: TGTGCCAGCAGCTCCAGGGGGCGCGGAGGTAGGGACACTGAAGCTTTCTTT. Translated, this is CASSSRGRGGRDTEAFF. This chain joins TRBV5-6 to TRBJ1-1; 8 central bases correspond to TRBD1. Sequences SGHDT (CDR1) and YYEEEE (CDR2) are obtained from the germline V gene. The CDR3 measures 17 amino acids from cysteine to phenylalanine. The entry retains the CDR3 DNA only, 51 bases that are in frame from base 1. Trimming accounts for 3 bases at V and 3 bases at J, while the number of junction bases matched to no gene is 13.